This TCR beta chain was observed in a study of OX40 agonist ivuxolimab in advanced cancers. This clone is a singleton in its sample. What it binds is not known. People who had autoimmune disease history or systemic immunosuppression were excluded. Germline CDR1 reads MNHEY; CDR2 reads SMNVEV (reference sequence). This CDR3 has 16 amino acids. After removal of 2 bases from V and 2 bases from J, the junction contained 7 bases not matched to a gene. Study outcomes and limitations: With doses of 0.1 to 3.0 mg/kg, CD4+ and CD8+ blood T cells had undergone clonal expansion by week 6.

Assay: immunoSEQ multiplex PCR; the TCRdb copy retains only in-frame clones and omits some. The table shows some 46,000 clones, with roughly 94% occurring only once. The clonotype originates from an adult with an advanced solid tumor such as melanoma, head and neck, liver or kidney cancer. This specimen consisted of CD4+ or CD8+ T cells sorted from blood, obtained in a trial of the OX40 agonist ivuxolimab. The chain employs TRBV27 and TRBJ2-7; 9 bases are shared with TRBD2. This CDR3 is CASSLVGTSTTYEQYF. The CDR3 nucleotides are TGTGCCAGCAGTTTAGTAGGGACTAGCACGACCTACGAGCAGTACTTC.